This T cell receptor beta chain was captured by sequencing in a study of blood T cell repertoires in COVID-19. Study as a whole: Researchers got acute and convalescent COVID-19 samples from the United States, Italy and Spain. PBMCs, B-cell-depleted T cells, or T cells were the source of the cDNA or gDNA that made up the material.

Germline loops: CDR1 SGHDT, CDR2 YYEEEE. This CDR3 has 15 residues. The V and J ends lost 0 bases and 4 bases respectively, with 13 bases between them. The authors' processing: Estimation of nucleated cell counts relied on the amplification of reference gene primers. Sequencing was performed with immunoSEQ multiplex PCR; in TCRdb, only in-frame clones are kept and a portion is missing. V, J and clone size are taken as reported in that table, and D and trimming were inferred from the DNA itself. The table includes 150,000 to 200,000 clones, 85% to 90% detected once. The rearrangement links TRBV5-6 to TRBJ1-1; D is perhaps TRBD1 (6 bases). The specimen sequenced was peripheral blood. The TCR comes from a woman between 65 and 79 years old with acute or convalescent COVID-19. This CDR3 reads CASSLGPGRGTEAFF. DNA of the CDR3: TGTGCCAGCAGCTTGGGGCCGGGCAGGGGCACTGAAGCTTTCTTT.